These T cell receptor beta chains were read from a single sample in a study of PD-1 blockade in classical Hodgkin lymphoma. Some clones are missing from TCRdb's copy, which holds only in-frame ones; the method was immunoSEQ multiplex PCR. The data contain fewer than 15,000 clones, around 61% of them singletons. The sequenced sample was peripheral blood mononuclear cells (PBMCs), obtained at baseline. These receptors were obtained from a human donor with classical Hodgkin lymphoma. Both conserved end residues are part of each CDR3. The order of the fields is CDR3 DNA, CDR3 protein, D gene, clone size, V gene, J gene. A D gene is named only where the DNA matches it firmly. A row's size may be missing; if present it is once, few, many or a size class.

TGTGCCATCAGTGTCGGACAGGGCGGGAACTATGGCTACACCTTC	CAISVGQGGNYGYTF	TRBD1	-	TRBV10-3	TRBJ1-2
TGTGCCAGCATGTTGCGGGAGGCCCACAATGAGCAGTTCTTC	CASMLREAHNEQFF	TRBD2	medium-sized	TRBV27	TRBJ2-1
TGTGCCAGCAGTGACAGGGACAGGGGCGCAGATACGCAGTATTTT	CASSDRDRGADTQYF	TRBD1	once	TRBV2	TRBJ2-3
TGTGCCAGCAGACCATGGACAGGGGGGAACAATGAGCAGTTCTTC	CASRPWTGGNNEQFF	TRBD1	few	TRBV28	TRBJ2-1
TGTGCCAGCAGATTTACAGGGGGCCAGGAGACCCAGTACTTC	CASRFTGGQETQYF	TRBD1	-	TRBV7-8	TRBJ2-5
TGTGCCTGGAGTGCCCTTAACTATTACACCGGGGAGCTGTTTTTT	CAWSALNYYTGELFF	-	few	TRBV30	TRBJ2-2
TGTGCCAGCAGGGGATCGGGTAACAGGGGAACTGAAGCTTTCTTT	CASRGSGNRGTEAFF	TRBD1	-	TRBV6-5	TRBJ1-1
TGCAGCATTGCCGGGACAGGACAAGAGACCCAGTACTTC	CSIAGTGQETQYF	TRBD1	-	TRBV29-1	TRBJ2-5
TGCGCCAGCAGCTTGGGGGGGGGATCACCCCTCCACTTT	CASSLGGGSPLHF	-	-	TRBV5-1	TRBJ1-6
TGCGCCAGCAGCCAAGATAGGAGGTGGGGCAATCAGCCCCAGCATTTT	CASSQDRRWGNQPQHF	-	-	TRBV4-1	TRBJ1-5
TGCGCCAGCAGCTTGAATACAGAGAACACTGAAGCTTTCTTT	CASSLNTENTEAFF	-	-	TRBV5-1	TRBJ1-1
TGTGCCAGCAGTACCGGGACAGGGGTGACTGAAGCTTTCTTT	CASSTGTGVTEAFF	TRBD1	few	TRBV28	TRBJ1-1
TGTGCCAGCGGCTCGCGGGCAACCTCGCTCAAAGAGACCCAGTACTTC	CASGSRATSLKETQYF	-	-	TRBV5-4	TRBJ2-5
TGTGCCAGCAGCTTTACAGGGGGCGCTGGATCTGGAAACACCATATATTTT	CASSFTGGAGSGNTIYF	TRBD1	-	TRBV11-2	TRBJ1-3
TGTGCCAGCAGCCCCGAGACTAGCGGGAGTTACAATGAGCAGTTCTTC	CASSPETSGSYNEQFF	TRBD2	few	TRBV5-4	TRBJ2-1
TGTGCCAGTAGTCCCCCGGGCGGGGTCGGACCTACCTACGAGCAGTACTTC	CASSPPGGVGPTYEQYF	-	-	TRBV19	TRBJ2-7
TGTGCCAGCGGACAGGAACAAGAGACCCAGTACTTC	CASGQEQETQYF	TRBD1	-	TRBV19	TRBJ2-5
TGTGCCAGCAGCCCGATAGCGGGCACCATCCTCGAGCAGTACTTC	CASSPIAGTILEQYF	TRBD2	once	TRBV6-5	TRBJ2-7
TGTGCCAGCAGCCAGATTTCATACACTGGCTACACCTTC	CASSQISYTGYTF	-	once	TRBV11-2	TRBJ1-2
TGTGCCTGCTACAGGGCGTCCTCCTATAATTCACCCCTCCACTTT	CACYRASSYNSPLHF	-	-	TRBV30	TRBJ1-6
TGTGCCAGCAGCGCCTACAGGGGTGGGAATGAGCAGTTCTTC	CASSAYRGGNEQFF	TRBD1	-	TRBV9	TRBJ2-1
TGCAGCGCCGTACGGGGTTCCTACGAGCAGTACTTC	CSAVRGSYEQYF	-	-	TRBV29-1	TRBJ2-7
TGTGCCAGCAGTTTAAGGTTTAGGTCAAACACTGAAGCTTTCTTT	CASSLRFRSNTEAFF	-	-	TRBV28	TRBJ1-1
TGTGCCAGCAGTCCGGACGGATTTGGACAGCCCCAGCATTTT	CASSPDGFGQPQHF	-	-	TRBV6-5	TRBJ1-5
TGTGCCAGCATCACAGGGTTACACATTCAGTACTTC	CASITGLHIQYF	-	-	TRBV5-8	TRBJ2-4
TGTGCCAGCAGCCAAGATATGGGGGACCCCTATAATTCACCCCTCCACTTT	CASSQDMGDPYNSPLHF	-	-	TRBV4-2	TRBJ1-6
TGTGCCAGCAGTGAACTTTCGCAGGGCTCCTACGAGCAGTACTTC	CASSELSQGSYEQYF	-	-	TRBV2	TRBJ2-7
TGTGCCAGCAGTTTATCTCTCGGTAGCACAGATACGCAGTATTTT	CASSLSLGSTDTQYF	-	-	TRBV27	TRBJ2-3
TGTGCCAGCAGTTTTAGCAATGAGCAGTTCTTC	CASSFSNEQFF	-	once	TRBV28	TRBJ2-1
TGTGCCAGCAGCTTGGAACAGGGGGCGTCTGGCTACACCTTC	CASSLEQGASGYTF	TRBD1	few	TRBV5-6	TRBJ1-2
TGTGCCAGCAGCGACGCAGGGGGCTCCTACGAGCAGTACTTC	CASSDAGGSYEQYF	TRBD1	-	TRBV7-8	TRBJ2-7
TGTGCCAGCAGCCCCCGGCGGGGACAGGGGGTCTATGGCTACACCTTC	CASSPRRGQGVYGYTF	TRBD1	-	TRBV28	TRBJ1-2
TGTGCCAGCAGCTTAGCCCTCGCAGGGCTCACTGAAGCTTTCTTT	CASSLALAGLTEAFF	-	few	TRBV7-8	TRBJ1-1
TGTGCCAGCAGCGAACTCGGACTAGACGGCTTGAGCACCGGGGAGCTGTTTTTT	CASSELGLDGLSTGELFF	TRBD2	-	TRBV7-9	TRBJ2-2
TGTGCCAGCAGCGTAGGGAGAAGCAATCAGCCCCAGCATTTT	CASSVGRSNQPQHF	-	few	TRBV9	TRBJ1-5
TGTGCCTGGAGTGGCTATGGCTACACCTTC	CAWSGYGYTF	-	medium-sized	TRBV30	TRBJ1-2
TGTGCCAGCAGCCGGATGACGGATCCCTCCTACGAGCAGTACTTC	CASSRMTDPSYEQYF	-	-	TRBV5-8	TRBJ2-7
TGTGCCAGCAGCGTAGACCGAGGGGCGGGGGAGACCCAGTACTTC	CASSVDRGAGETQYF	-	once	TRBV9	TRBJ2-5
TGTGCCAGCAGCTTCGGGGGCAGCACCTACGAGCAGTACTTC	CASSFGGSTYEQYF	-	-	TRBV13	TRBJ2-7
TGTGCCAGCAGTTTTCGTAGGGCGGGTTTCGGACAGGGGGTAAGCAATCAGCCCCAGCATTTT	CASSFRRAGFGQGVSNQPQHF	TRBD1	few	TRBV28	TRBJ1-5
TGTGCCAGCAGCATGGGACAAGGGGAGACCCAGTACTTC	CASSMGQGETQYF	-	-	TRBV7-5	TRBJ2-5
TGTGCCAGCAGTTTAGCAGGGTCCCCTGAAGCTTTCTTT	CASSLAGSPEAFF	-	few	TRBV27	TRBJ1-1
TGCGCCAGCAGCTTGGCCGCCGGGACAGGGGTCGAAAAACTGTTTTTT	CASSLAAGTGVEKLFF	TRBD1	-	TRBV5-1	TRBJ1-4
TGTGCCAGCTCACCAAACCGAGTAGGTGAACAAGAGACCCAGTACTTC	CASSPNRVGEQETQYF	-	-	TRBV18	TRBJ2-5
TGCAGCGTCGCAGGAGGCCGGTCGTTCACTGAAGCTTTCTTT	CSVAGGRSFTEAFF	-	-	TRBV29-1	TRBJ1-1
TGTGCCAGCTCACCACCGGACAGGGCCTTCTACAATGAGCAGTTCTTC	CASSPPDRAFYNEQFF	TRBD1	-	TRBV18	TRBJ2-1
TGTGCCATCAGTGAGGGACTAGCGAGCTACGAGCAGTACTTC	CAISEGLASYEQYF	TRBD2	medium-sized	TRBV10-3	TRBJ2-7
TGTGCCAGCAGCTGGACAGGGCTCGAGCAGTACTTC	CASSWTGLEQYF	TRBD1	-	TRBV7-9	TRBJ2-7
TGTGCCAGTAGTATAGGGGTTGGGAACACTGAAGCTTTCTTT	CASSIGVGNTEAFF	-	medium-sized	TRBV19	TRBJ1-1
TGTGCCAGCAGTCCCGGACTGTCCTACGAGCAGTACTTC	CASSPGLSYEQYF	-	medium-sized	TRBV28	TRBJ2-7
TGTGCCAGCAGTTTATACGGACAGGGCATCTCTGAAGCTTTCTTT	CASSLYGQGISEAFF	TRBD1	-	TRBV28	TRBJ1-1
TGTGCCAGCAGCTTCGGGACTCCGAACACCGGGGAGCTGTTTTTT	CASSFGTPNTGELFF	-	-	TRBV7-9	TRBJ2-2
TGTGCCAGCAGCTCCACTTCATACACCCCCGGGGGAGCCTACGAGCAGTACTTC	CASSSTSYTPGGAYEQYF	-	-	TRBV11-2	TRBJ2-7
TGTGCCAGCAGTTTTAATCGGCCCAATGAGCAGTTCTTC	CASSFNRPNEQFF	-	-	TRBV27	TRBJ2-1